This T cell receptor beta chain was documented in a study of shared clonotypes between healthy human individuals. Study observations and caveats: Some clonotypes were shared by all four sorted-subset donors, while others were not shared. The non-shared ones had lower generation probabilities than the shared ones.

With regard to this clone: Its antigen is unidentified.

The protocol was immunoSEQ multiplex PCR, while the TCRdb copy is restricted to in-frame clones and leaves out a portion. The data hold some 2 million clones, with about 95% observed a single time. V was pared by 9 bases and J by 5 bases, with 13 bases of the junction left unmatched. The CDR3 runs to 15 residues. Per germline, CDR1 MDHEN and CDR2 SYDVKM. Cells designated naive CD8 were CD45RO-negative and were positively selected for CCR7, with terminally differentiated effector memory CD45RA+ cells excluded. The sequence was obtained from a man aged 18-30 years in good health. The V call is TRBV28, the J call TRBJ1-5, with TRBD1 identical over 7 bases. Sequenced: naive CD8+ T cells sorted from blood. The chain's CDR3 is CARITGTEQDQPQHF. The CDR3 nucleotides read TGTGCCAGAATTACCGGGACAGAGCAAGATCAGCCCCAGCATTTT.